The 25 T cell receptor beta chains below were found in one sample sequenced in a study of shared clonotypes between healthy human individuals. CD8 cells regarded as naive lacked CD45RO, were positively chosen for CCR7, and omitted terminally differentiated effector memory CD45RA+ cells. Data came from immunoSEQ multiplex PCR; TCRdb stores just in-frame clones and leaves some out. The profile shows 800,000 to 950,000 clones, 96% of them singletons. The sample consisted of naive CD8+ T cells sorted from blood. These receptors were obtained from a man aged 30 to 39 in good health.

The chain links TRBV29-1 to TRBJ1-3, with no clear D. Germline assignment: CDR1 SQVTM and CDR2 ANQGSEA. The CDR3 is made up of 12 amino acids. Trimming shortened V by 6 bases and J by 4 bases, and 10 bases separated the two germline ends. The CDR3 here is CSVTGLGNTIYF. CDR3 bases: TGCAGCGTCACGGGCCTCGGAAACACCATATATTTT. The entire variable domain, with the rest obtained from reference TRBV29-1 and TRBJ1-3, is as follows: SAVISQKPSRDICQRGTSLTIQCQVDSQVTMMFWYRQQPGQSLTLIATANQGSEATYESGFVIDKFPISRPNLTFSTLTVSNMSPEDSSIYLCSVTGLGNTIYFGEGSWLTVV.

This chain joins TRBV27 and TRBJ1-5; TRBD1 matches 9 bases. Germline CDR1 MNHEY, CDR2 SMNVEV (reference sequence). The CDR3 is 15 amino acids. V was pared by 6 bases and J by 5 bases, with 8 bases of the junction left unmatched. CDR3 region: CASSPRDRAHQPQHF. The CDR3 DNA reads TGTGCCAGCAGCCCTCGGGACAGGGCCCATCAGCCCCAGCATTTT.

This sequence joins TRBV5-1 and TRBJ2-7; no definite D call. The germline V gene encodes CDR1 SGHRS and CDR2 YFSETQ. Deletions cut 1 base from V and 3 bases from J, with 11 bases between. The length of the CDR3 is 14 residues. The CDR3 DNA is TGCGCCAGCAGCTTGCGGTCCTTCATCTACGAGCAGTACTTC. Its translation is CASSLRSFIYEQYF.

V usage is TRBV7-9 and J usage is TRBJ1-5; no clear D. The CDR3 sequence is 17 residues long. V was pared by 1 base and J by 0 bases, with 13 bases between. Looked up from germline, CDR1 is SEHNR and CDR2 is FQNEAQ (reference sequence). The CDR3 reads CASSLGTELSSNQPQHF. DNA of the CDR3: TGTGCCAGCAGCTTAGGGACGGAGTTGAGTAGCAATCAGCCCCAGCATTTT.

This clone was seen only a few times. The chain joins TRBV7-9 to TRBJ1-1, with 7 nucleotides matching TRBD1. The CDR3 is 13 amino acids. Germline V gene data show CDR1 as SEHNR and CDR2 as FQNEAQ (reference sequence). Losses at the gene ends were 2 bases for V and 3 bases for J; bases not matched to a gene: 0. This chain's CDR3 is CASSLQGDTEAFF. DNA of the CDR3: TGTGCCAGCAGCTTACAGGGGGACACTGAAGCTTTCTTT.

V is TRBV27 and J is TRBJ2-5; 7 nucleotides match TRBD1. The CDR3 contains 15 residues. The ends lost 6 bases at V and 4 bases at J; junction bases unmatched: 11. CDR1 MNHEY and CDR2 SMNVEV come from the germline V gene (reference sequence). CDR3 residues: CASSTRGSMGETQYF. DNA for the CDR3: TGTGCCAGCAGCACCAGGGGGAGTATGGGAGAGACCCAGTACTTC.

The chain carries TRBV7-9 and TRBJ2-1; 7 bases match TRBD2. The CDR3 loop spans 11 amino acids. CDR1 and CDR2 (germline): SEHNR, FQNEAQ (reference sequence). V shed 5 bases and J 15 bases; nucleotides not matched to a gene: 7. CDR3 sequence: CASSPGRDAFF. Written as DNA, the CDR3 is TGTGCCAGCAGCCCGGGGAGGGATGCGTTCTTC.

J is TRBJ1-4 and V is TRBV15; D call uncertain. Between the trimmed V and J ends, which lost 5 bases and 5 bases, there was a span of 18 bases. The germline CDR1 and CDR2 sequences are LNHNV and YYDKDF (reference sequence). This CDR3 spans 16 amino acids. Here the CDR3 DNA reads TGTGCCACCAGCCTCTCCTGGAAGGCGTACAATGAAAAACTGTTTTTT. This translates into CATSLSWKAYNEKLFF.

The genes are TRBV5-8 and TRBJ2-3, with 9 bases that match TRBD1. The CDR3 contains 16 residues. The junction had 13 bases not matched to a gene; V was cut back by 6 bases and J by 5 bases. The germline V gene has CDR1 SGHTS and CDR2 YDEGEE. The CDR3 DNA sequence: TGTGCCAGCAACGATCCGGGACAGGGTTTGGGAGATACGCAGTATTTT. It yields the protein CASNDPGQGLGDTQYF.

V usage is TRBV7-9 and J usage is TRBJ2-7, with TRBD1 as a possible D gene (5 bases). The V gene lost 5 bases and the J gene lost 2 bases, with 13 bases spanning the gap. The CDR3 loop spans 14 amino acids. From germline, CDR1 is SEHNR and CDR2 FQNEAQ (reference sequence). Here the CDR3 DNA reads TGTGCCAGCAGCAACAACAGGTTCCCCTACGAGCAGTACTTC. Translating gives CASSNNRFPYEQYF.

This clone has a single count. This chain connects TRBV19 to TRBJ2-1; 7 bases match TRBD2. The CDR3 contains 13 residues. Germline loops: CDR1 LNHDA, CDR2 SQIVND (reference sequence). After removal of 5 bases from V and 4 bases from J, the junction contained 2 bases not matched to a gene. The CDR3 region has the DNA TGTGCCAGTAGTCCGGGAGGTTACAATGAGCAGTTCTTC. Amino acids: CASSPGGYNEQFF.

The V gene is TRBV27, the J gene TRBJ2-7; 9 bases match TRBD1. The CDR3 contains 15 residues. Germline V lookup: CDR1 MNHEY, CDR2 SMNVEV (reference sequence). The V and J ends lost 0 bases and 6 bases, in that order; junction bases with no gene match: 6. In DNA, the CDR3 is TGTGCCAGCAGTTTATCGGGGGACAGGGTTTCCGAGCAGTACTTC. This gives the protein CASSLSGDRVSEQYF.

V is TRBV4-1 and J is TRBJ2-1; a possible D gene is TRBD2 (5 bases). V dropped 1 base and J dropped 9 bases, with 16 bases sitting between them. This CDR3 is 15 amino acids long. Germline CDR1 MGHRA, CDR2 YSYEKL. The CDR3 loop is CASSQVQLGDGEQFF. CDR3 sequence (DNA): TGCGCCAGCAGCCAAGTCCAACTAGGAGATGGTGAGCAGTTCTTC.

This sequence joins TRBV30 and TRBJ2-1; TRBD2 matches 13 bases. Germline CDR1 reads GTSNPN; CDR2 reads SVGIG (reference sequence). The CDR3 loop spans 16 amino acids. The ends lost 1 base at V and 7 bases at J; junction bases unmatched: 7. The CDR3 reads CAWSALGLAGSNEQFF. In DNA, the CDR3 is TGTGCCTGGAGTGCCTTGGGACTAGCGGGATCGAATGAGCAGTTCTTC.

A remark on this clone: The sample carries other DNA sequences with the same CDR3. The gene calls are TRBV20-1 and TRBJ1-1, with D unresolved. CDR3 length: 11 amino acids. V was shortened by 1 base and J by 5 bases, with 5 bases between the two germline ends. From germline, CDR1 is DFQATT and CDR2 SNEGSKA (reference sequence). This CDR3 is CSARGGTEAFF. As DNA, the CDR3 is TGCAGTGCTAGAGGCGGTACTGAAGCTTTCTTT.

V is TRBV7-2 and J is TRBJ2-3; TRBD1 matches 10 bases. The germline CDR1 and CDR2 sequences are SGHTA and FQGNSA. V was pared by 2 bases and J by 1 base, with 6 bases of the junction left unmatched. This CDR3 contains 17 residues. This chain's CDR3 is CASSLRPGTGGTDTQYF. CDR3 sequence (DNA): TGTGCCAGCAGCTTACGACCCGGGACAGGGGGCACAGATACGCAGTATTTT.

J is TRBJ2-7 and V is TRBV27, with 10 bases lining up with TRBD1. Trimming cost V 6 bases and J 0 bases; bases outside gene matches: 5. The CDR3 loop spans 15 amino acids. Germline assignment: CDR1 MNHEY and CDR2 SMNVEV (reference sequence). The CDR3 nucleotides are TGTGCCAGCAGGACGACAGGGGGCAGCTCCTACGAGCAGTACTTC. Translated: CASRTTGGSSYEQYF.

The V gene is TRBV13, the J gene TRBJ2-3; weak D call: TRBD2 (6 bases). CDR1 PRHDT and CDR2 FYEKMQ come from the germline V gene (reference sequence). The V gene lost 5 bases and the J gene lost 4 bases, with 19 bases spanning the gap. The CDR3 runs 16 residues. For the CDR3, the DNA is TGTGCCAGCAGCCCCGGCTTAATAGCGGTATCAGATACGCAGTATTTT. Protein product: CASSPGLIAVSDTQYF.

The genes are TRBV19 and TRBJ1-3; 9 bases fit TRBD1. V gave up 4 bases and J gave up 1 base; unmatched junction bases: 8. This CDR3 region has 17 residues. Germline loops: CDR1 LNHDA, CDR2 SQIVND (reference sequence). The CDR3 sequence: CASSTGQGKISGNTIYF. The CDR3 region has the DNA TGTGCCAGTAGTACCGGACAGGGGAAAATTTCTGGAAACACCATATATTTT.

The chain employs TRBV7-8 and TRBJ2-1; D call uncertain. The ends were cut back, 6 bases at V and 3 bases at J, with 12 bases in the middle. This CDR3 has 14 residues. Germline V lookup: CDR1 SGHVS, CDR2 FQNEAQ. CDR3 in amino acids: CASSSQRIYNEQFF. The DNA of the CDR3 is TGTGCCAGCAGTTCCCAGAGGATCTACAATGAGCAGTTCTTC.

The V and J genes are TRBV7-9 and TRBJ1-1; 8 bases fit TRBD1. This CDR3 comprises 17 residues. V was clipped by 7 bases and J by 5 bases; unmatched bases: 18. Per the germline V gene, CDR1 is SEHNR and CDR2 is FQNEAQ (reference sequence). CDR3 protein: CASTLWTGRVSGTEAFF. The CDR3 coding sequence is TGTGCCAGCACCCTTTGGACAGGGCGGGTAAGTGGGACTGAAGCTTTCTTT.

The rearrangement joins TRBV20-1 to TRBJ2-2; D is uncertain. The CDR3 is 10 amino acids. V lost 1 base and J 8 bases, leaving 2 bases between the germline ends. Per the germline V gene, CDR1 is DFQATT and CDR2 is SNEGSKA (reference sequence). CDR3 nucleotides: TGCAGTGCTAGAGCGGGGGAGCTGTTTTTT. Translating gives CSARAGELFF.

This clone was observed once. V and J are TRBV19 and TRBJ2-5, with D perhaps given as TRBD1 or TRBD2 (5 bases each). This CDR3 is built from 13 residues. Trimming pared 11 bases from V and 3 bases from J, leaving 16 bases between. Germline CDR1 LNHDA, CDR2 SQIVND (reference sequence). The CDR3 DNA follows: TGTGCCGTAAGGGGACCCGGGGAAGAGACCCAGTACTTC. The encoded protein is CAVRGPGEETQYF.

The chain combines TRBV5-1 with TRBJ2-3; 10 positions match TRBD2. CDR3 size: 16 residues. With V trimmed by 4 bases and J by 3 bases, 8 bases remained unmatched. Germline-derived CDR1 and CDR2 are SGHRS and YFSETQ. DNA for the CDR3: TGCGCCAGCAGCCTGTATCTAGCGGGAGAGACAGATACGCAGTATTTT. Amino acids: CASSLYLAGETDTQYF. Complete variable domain (other parts from reference TRBV5-1 and TRBJ2-3): KAGVTQTPRYLIKTRGQQVTLSCSPISGHRSVSWYQQTPGQGLQFLFEYFSETQRNKGNFPGRFSGRQFSNSRSEMNVSTLELGDSALYLCASSLYLAGETDTQYFGPGTRLTVL.

This sequence joins TRBV6-6 and TRBJ1-5, with TRBD1 identical over 7 bases. The CDR3 totals 15 residues. Trimming cost V 6 bases and J 5 bases; bases outside gene matches: 10. Germline V lookup: CDR1 MNHNY, CDR2 SVGAGI (reference sequence). CDR3 sequence (DNA): TGTGCCAGCAGCTACAGGGACAGAAGATATCAGCCCCAGCATTTT. This encodes CASSYRDRRYQPQHF.